This TCR beta chain stems from a study of blood T cell repertoires in COVID-19. Study-level background: Acute and convalescent COVID-19 specimens originated in the United States, Italy and Spain. PBMCs, B-cell-depleted T cells, or T cells provided the cDNA or gDNA that made up the material.

How the authors handled the data: Amplification of reference gene primers provided the estimated nucleated cell counts. The method was immunoSEQ multiplex PCR; TCRdb's version includes in-frame clones alone and lacks a portion of them. V and J calls and clone size are copied from that table; D and trimming were computed from the DNA. Of approximately 240,000 clones in the sample, over 75% were seen once. Germline V gene data show CDR1 as SGDLS and CDR2 as YYNGEE. The V and J ends lost 0 bases and 8 bases, in that order; junction bases with no gene match: 6. The CDR3 length is 15 residues. This sequence joins TRBV9 and TRBJ2-4; the match to TRBD1 covers 9 bases. The source is a woman aged 40 to 50 who had recovered from COVID-19. What was sequenced was peripheral blood. Here the CDR3 reads CASSVEGTGRDIQYF. In nucleotides, the CDR3 is TGTGCCAGCAGCGTAGAGGGGACAGGGAGGGACATTCAGTACTTC.